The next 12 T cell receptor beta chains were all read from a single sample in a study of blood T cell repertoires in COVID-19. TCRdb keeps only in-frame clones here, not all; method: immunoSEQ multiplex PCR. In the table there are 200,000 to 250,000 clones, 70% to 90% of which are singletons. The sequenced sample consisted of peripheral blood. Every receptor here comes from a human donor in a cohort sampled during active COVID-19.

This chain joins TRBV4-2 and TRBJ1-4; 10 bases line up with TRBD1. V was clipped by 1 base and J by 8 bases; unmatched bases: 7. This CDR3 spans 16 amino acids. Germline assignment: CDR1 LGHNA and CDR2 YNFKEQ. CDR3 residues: CASSQGDRGRGEKLFF. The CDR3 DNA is TGTGCCAGCAGCCAAGGGGACAGGGGTAGAGGCGAAAAACTGTTTTTT.

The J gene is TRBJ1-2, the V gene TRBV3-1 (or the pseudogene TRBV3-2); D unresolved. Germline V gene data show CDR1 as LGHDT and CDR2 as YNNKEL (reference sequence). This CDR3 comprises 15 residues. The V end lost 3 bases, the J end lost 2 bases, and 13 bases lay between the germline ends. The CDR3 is CASSQAEARNYGYTF. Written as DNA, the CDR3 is TGTGCCAGCAGCCAGGCCGAAGCGAGGAACTATGGCTACACCTTC.

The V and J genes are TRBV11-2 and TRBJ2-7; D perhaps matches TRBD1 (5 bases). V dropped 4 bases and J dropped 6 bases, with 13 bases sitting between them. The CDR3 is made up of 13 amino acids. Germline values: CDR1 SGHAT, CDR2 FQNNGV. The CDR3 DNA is TGTGCCAGCAGCTCCCCTCAGGGAAGCGAGCAGTACTTC. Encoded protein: CASSSPQGSEQYF.

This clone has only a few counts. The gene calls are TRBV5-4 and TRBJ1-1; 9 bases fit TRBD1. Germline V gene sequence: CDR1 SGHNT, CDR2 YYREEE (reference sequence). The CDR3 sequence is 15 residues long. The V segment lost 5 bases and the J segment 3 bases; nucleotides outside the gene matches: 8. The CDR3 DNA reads TGTGCCAGCAGTCCGACAGGGGGAGGGTACACTGAAGCTTTCTTT. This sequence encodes CASSPTGGGYTEAFF.

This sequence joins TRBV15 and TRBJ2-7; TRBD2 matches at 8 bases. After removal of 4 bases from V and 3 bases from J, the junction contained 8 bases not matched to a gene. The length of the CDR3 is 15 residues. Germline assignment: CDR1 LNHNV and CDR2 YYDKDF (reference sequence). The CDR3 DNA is TGTGCCACCAGCACATGGGGCGGGGGGCTCTACGAGCAGTACTTC. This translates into CATSTWGGGLYEQYF.

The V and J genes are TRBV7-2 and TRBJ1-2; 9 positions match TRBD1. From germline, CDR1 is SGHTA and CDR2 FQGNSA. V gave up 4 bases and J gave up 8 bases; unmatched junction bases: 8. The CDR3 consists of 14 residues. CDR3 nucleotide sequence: TGTGCCAGCAGCTCGCAACAGGGGGCGCACGGCTACACCTTC. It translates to CASSSQQGAHGYTF.

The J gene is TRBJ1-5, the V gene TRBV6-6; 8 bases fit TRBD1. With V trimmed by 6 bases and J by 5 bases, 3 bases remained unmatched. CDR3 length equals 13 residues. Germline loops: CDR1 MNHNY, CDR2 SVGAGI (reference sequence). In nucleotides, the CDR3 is TGTGCCAGCAGAGACAGGGGTTATCAGCCCCAGCATTTT. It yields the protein CASRDRGYQPQHF.

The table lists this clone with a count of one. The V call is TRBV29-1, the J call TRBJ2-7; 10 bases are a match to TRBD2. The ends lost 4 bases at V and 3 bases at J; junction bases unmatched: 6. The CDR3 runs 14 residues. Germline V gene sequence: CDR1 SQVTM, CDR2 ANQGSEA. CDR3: CSVVPSGSVYEQYF. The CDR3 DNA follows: TGCAGCGTTGTCCCTAGCGGGAGTGTCTACGAGCAGTACTTC.

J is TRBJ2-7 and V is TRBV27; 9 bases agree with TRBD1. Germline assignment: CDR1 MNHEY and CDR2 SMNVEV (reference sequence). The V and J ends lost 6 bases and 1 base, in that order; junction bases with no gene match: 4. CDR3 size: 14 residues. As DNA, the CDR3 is TGTGCCAGCAGAAAGACAGGGGGGTCCTACGAGCAGTACTTC. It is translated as CASRKTGGSYEQYF.

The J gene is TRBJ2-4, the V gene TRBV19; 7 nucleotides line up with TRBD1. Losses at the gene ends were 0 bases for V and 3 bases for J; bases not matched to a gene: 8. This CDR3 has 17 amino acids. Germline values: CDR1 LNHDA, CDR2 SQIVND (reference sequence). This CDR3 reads CASSIDAGTVIKNIQYF. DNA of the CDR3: TGTGCCAGTAGTATAGACGCCGGGACAGTCATCAAAAACATTCAGTACTTC.

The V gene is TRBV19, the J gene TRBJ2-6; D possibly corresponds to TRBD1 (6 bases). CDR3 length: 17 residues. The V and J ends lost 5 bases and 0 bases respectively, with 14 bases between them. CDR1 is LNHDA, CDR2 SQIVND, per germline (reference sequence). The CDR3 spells CASSPQGQISGANVLTF. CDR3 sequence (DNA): TGTGCCAGTAGTCCCCAAGGACAGATCTCTGGGGCCAACGTCCTGACTTTC.

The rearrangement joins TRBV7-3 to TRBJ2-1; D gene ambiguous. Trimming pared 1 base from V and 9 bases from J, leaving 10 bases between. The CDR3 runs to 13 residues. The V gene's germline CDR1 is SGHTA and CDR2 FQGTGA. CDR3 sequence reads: CASSLIALSEQFF. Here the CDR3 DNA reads TGTGCCAGCAGCTTAATAGCATTAAGTGAGCAGTTCTTC.